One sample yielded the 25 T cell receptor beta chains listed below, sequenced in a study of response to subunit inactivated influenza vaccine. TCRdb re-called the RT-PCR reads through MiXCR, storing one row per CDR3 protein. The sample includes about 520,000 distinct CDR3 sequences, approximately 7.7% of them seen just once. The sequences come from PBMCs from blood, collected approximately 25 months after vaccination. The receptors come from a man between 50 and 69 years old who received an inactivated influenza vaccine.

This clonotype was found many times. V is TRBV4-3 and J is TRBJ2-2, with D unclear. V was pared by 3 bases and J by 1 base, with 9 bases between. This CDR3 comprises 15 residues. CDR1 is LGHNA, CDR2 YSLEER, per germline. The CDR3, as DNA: TGCGCCAGCAGCCATAACTGGGAGAACACCGGGGAGCTGTTTTTT. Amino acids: CASSHNWENTGELFF.

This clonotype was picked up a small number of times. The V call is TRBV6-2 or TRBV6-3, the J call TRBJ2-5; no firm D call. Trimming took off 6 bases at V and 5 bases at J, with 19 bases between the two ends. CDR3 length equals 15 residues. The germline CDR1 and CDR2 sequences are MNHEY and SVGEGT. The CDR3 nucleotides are TGTGCCAGCAGATCACTTGGCTTACACGTGGAGACCCAGTACTTC. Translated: CASRSLGLHVETQYF.

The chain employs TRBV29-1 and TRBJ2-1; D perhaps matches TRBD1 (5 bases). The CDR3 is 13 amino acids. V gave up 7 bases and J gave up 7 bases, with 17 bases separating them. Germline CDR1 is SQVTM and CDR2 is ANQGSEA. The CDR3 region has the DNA TGCAGCGGCGGTTACGGACAAAGGAATGAGCAGTTCTTC. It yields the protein CSGGYGQRNEQFF.

The chain's CDR3 is CASSQWDGLTGELFF. CDR3 DNA sequence: TGCGCCAGCAGCCAGTGGGATGGACTCACCGGGGAGCTGTTTTTT. The chain uses TRBV4-3 and TRBJ2-2; weak D call: TRBD2 (5 bases). V lost 3 bases and J lost 4, with 12 bases in between. The CDR3 spans 15 residues. Germline V gene sequence: CDR1 LGHNA, CDR2 YSLEER.

CDR3 in amino acids: CASSKGRGASYEQYF. The CDR3 DNA is TGTGCCAGCAGCAAAGGCAGGGGGGCGTCCTACGAGCAGTACTTC. This chain uses TRBV21-1 with TRBJ2-7; the table's D call, TRBD1, was not checked against the DNA. TRBV21-1 is noted as a pseudogene. The CDR3 consists of 15 residues.

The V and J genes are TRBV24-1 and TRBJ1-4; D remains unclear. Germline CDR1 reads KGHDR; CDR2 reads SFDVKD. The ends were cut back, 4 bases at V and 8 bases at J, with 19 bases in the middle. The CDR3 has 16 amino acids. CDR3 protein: CATSDPKTPGGEKLFF. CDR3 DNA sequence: TGTGCCACCAGTGACCCTAAGACCCCGGGAGGAGAAAAACTGTTTTTT.

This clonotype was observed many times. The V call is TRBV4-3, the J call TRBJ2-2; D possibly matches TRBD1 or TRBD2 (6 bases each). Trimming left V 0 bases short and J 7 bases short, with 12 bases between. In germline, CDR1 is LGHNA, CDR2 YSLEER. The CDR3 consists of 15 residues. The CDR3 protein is CASSQDGGPSGELFF. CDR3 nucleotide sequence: TGCGCCAGCAGCCAAGATGGGGGGCCGAGCGGGGAGCTGTTTTTT.

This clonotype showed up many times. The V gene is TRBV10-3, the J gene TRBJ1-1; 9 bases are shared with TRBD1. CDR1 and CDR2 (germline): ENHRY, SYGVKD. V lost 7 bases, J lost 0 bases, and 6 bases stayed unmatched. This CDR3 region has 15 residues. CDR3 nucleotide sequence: TGTGCCATCAAAGGGACAGGGAACATGAACACTGAAGCTTTCTTT. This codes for CAIKGTGNMNTEAFF.

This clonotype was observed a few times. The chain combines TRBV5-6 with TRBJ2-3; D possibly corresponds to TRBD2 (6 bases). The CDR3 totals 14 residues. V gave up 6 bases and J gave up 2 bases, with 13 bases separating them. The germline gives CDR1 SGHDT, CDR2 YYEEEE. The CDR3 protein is CASKSGSYTDTQYF. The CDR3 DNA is TGTGCCAGCAAGAGCGGGTCCTACACAGATACGCAGTATTTT.

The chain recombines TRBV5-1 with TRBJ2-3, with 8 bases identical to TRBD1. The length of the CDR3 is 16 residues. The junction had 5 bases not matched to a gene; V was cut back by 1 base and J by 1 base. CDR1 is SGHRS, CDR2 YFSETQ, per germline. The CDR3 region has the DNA TGCGCCAGCAGCTTGAGTGGACAGGGCGGCACAGATACGCAGTATTTT. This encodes CASSLSGQGGTDTQYF.

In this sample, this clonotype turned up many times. CDR3 amino acids: CASSVAGDYGYTF. DNA for the CDR3: TGTGCCAGCAGCGTAGCAGGCGACTATGGCTACACCTTC. The V gene is TRBV9, the J gene TRBJ1-2; D remains unclear. CDR3 size: 13 residues. Germline V gives CDR1 SGDLS, CDR2 YYNGEE. V was trimmed by 0 bases and J by 3 bases, leaving 6 bases between them.

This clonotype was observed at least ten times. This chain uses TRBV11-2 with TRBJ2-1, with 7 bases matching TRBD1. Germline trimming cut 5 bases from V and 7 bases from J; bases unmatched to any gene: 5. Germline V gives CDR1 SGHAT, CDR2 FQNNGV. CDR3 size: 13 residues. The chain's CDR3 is CASSMTGLNEQFF. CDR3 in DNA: TGTGCCAGCAGCATGACAGGGTTGAATGAGCAGTTCTTC.

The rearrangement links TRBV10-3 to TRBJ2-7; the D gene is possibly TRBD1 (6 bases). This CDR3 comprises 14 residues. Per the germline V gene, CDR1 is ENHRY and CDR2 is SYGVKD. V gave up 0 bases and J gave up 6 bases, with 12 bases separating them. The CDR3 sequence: CAISESRRGSEQYF. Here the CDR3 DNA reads TGTGCCATCAGTGAGTCGCGCAGGGGTAGCGAGCAGTACTTC.

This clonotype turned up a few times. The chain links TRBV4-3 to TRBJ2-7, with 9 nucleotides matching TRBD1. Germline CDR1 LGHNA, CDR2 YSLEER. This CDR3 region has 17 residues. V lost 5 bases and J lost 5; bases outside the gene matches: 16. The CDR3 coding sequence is TGCGCCAGCAGCTTCTCCTATTTAGGGACAGGGTCCCACGAGCAGTACTTC. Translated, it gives CASSFSYLGTGSHEQYF.

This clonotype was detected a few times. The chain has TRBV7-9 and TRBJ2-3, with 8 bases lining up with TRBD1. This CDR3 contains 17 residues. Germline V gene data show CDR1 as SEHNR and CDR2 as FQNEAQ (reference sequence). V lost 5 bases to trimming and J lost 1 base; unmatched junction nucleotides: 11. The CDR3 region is CASSITWTGPGTDTQYF. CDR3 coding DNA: TGTGCCAGCAGCATAACGTGGACAGGGCCCGGCACAGATACGCAGTATTTT.

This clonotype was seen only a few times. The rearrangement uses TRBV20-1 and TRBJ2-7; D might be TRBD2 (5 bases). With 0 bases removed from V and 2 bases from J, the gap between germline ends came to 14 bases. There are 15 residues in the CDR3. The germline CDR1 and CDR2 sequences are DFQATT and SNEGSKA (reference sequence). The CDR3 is CSARDIGVATYEQYF. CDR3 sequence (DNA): TGCAGTGCTAGAGACATCGGGGTAGCCACCTACGAGCAGTACTTC.

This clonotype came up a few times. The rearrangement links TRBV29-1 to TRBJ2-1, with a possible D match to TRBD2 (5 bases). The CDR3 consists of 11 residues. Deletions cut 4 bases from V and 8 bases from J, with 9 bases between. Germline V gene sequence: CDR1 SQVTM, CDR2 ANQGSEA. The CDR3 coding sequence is TGCAGCGTTGGCACTAGATATGAGCAGTTCTTC. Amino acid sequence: CSVGTRYEQFF.

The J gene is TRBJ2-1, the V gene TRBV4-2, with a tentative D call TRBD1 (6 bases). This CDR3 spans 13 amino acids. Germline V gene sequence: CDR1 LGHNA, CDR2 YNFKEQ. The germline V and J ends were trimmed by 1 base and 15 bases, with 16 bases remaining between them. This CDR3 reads CASSQGNRVDMFF. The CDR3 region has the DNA TGTGCCAGCAGCCAAGGCAACAGGGTAGATATGTTCTTC.

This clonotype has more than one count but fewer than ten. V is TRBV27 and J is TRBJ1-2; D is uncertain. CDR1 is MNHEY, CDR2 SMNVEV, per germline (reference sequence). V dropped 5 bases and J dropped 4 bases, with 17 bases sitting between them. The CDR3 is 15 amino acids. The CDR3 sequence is CASSPSGSYPYGYTF. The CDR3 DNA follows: TGTGCCAGCAGTCCTTCGGGGAGCTATCCCTATGGCTACACCTTC.

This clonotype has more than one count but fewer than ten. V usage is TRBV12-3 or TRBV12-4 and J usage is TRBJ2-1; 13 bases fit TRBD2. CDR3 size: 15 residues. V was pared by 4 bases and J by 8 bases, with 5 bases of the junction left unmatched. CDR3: CASSYTSGRADEQFF. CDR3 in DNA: TGTGCCAGCAGTTACACTAGCGGGAGGGCCGATGAGCAGTTCTTC.

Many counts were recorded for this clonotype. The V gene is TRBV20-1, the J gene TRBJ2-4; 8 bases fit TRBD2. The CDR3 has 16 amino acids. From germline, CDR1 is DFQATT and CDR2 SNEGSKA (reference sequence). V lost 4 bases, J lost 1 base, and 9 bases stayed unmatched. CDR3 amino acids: CSAKREHRGAKNIQYF. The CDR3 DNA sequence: TGCAGTGCTAAGCGGGAGCATCGGGGGGCCAAAAACATTCAGTACTTC.

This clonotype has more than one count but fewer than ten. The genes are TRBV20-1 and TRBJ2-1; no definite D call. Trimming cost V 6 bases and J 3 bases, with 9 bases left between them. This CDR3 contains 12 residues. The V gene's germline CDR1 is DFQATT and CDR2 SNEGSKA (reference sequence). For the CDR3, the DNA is TGCAGTGCCAGGCGCCTCTACAATGAGCAGTTCTTC. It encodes CSARRLYNEQFF.

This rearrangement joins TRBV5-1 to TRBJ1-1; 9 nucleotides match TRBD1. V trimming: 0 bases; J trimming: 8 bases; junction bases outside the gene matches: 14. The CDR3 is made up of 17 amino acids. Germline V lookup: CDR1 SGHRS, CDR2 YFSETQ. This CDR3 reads CASSLAGTGLMGEEAFF. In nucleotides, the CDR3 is TGCGCCAGCAGCTTGGCCGGGACAGGGTTGATGGGAGAAGAAGCTTTCTTT.

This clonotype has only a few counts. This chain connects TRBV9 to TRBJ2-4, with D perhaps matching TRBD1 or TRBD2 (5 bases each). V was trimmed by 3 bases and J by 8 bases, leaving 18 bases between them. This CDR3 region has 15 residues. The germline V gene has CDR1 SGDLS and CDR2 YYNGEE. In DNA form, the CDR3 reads TGTGCCAGCAGCGCGGGGCGGAGTGGGCGTCACATTCAGTACTTC. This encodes CASSAGRSGRHIQYF.

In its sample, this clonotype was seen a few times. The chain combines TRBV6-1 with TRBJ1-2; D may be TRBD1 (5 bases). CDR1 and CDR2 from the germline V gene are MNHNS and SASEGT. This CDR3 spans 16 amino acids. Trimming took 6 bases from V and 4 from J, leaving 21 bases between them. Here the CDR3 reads CASRSEQVKNLYGYTF. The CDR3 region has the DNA TGTGCCAGCAGGAGCGAACAGGTGAAGAACCTCTATGGCTACACCTTC.